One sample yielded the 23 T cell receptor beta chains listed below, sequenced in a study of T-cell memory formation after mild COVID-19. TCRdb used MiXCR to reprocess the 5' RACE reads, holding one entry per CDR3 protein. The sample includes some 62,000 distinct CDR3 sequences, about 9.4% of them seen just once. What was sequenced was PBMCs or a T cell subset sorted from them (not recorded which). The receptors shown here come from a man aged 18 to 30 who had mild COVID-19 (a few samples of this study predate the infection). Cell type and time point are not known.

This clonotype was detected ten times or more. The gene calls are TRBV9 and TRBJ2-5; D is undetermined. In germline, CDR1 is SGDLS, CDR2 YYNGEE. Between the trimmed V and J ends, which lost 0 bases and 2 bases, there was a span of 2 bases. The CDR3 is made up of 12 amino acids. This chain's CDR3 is CASSVEQETQYF. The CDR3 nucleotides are TGTGCCAGCAGCGTAGAGCAAGAGACCCAGTACTTC.

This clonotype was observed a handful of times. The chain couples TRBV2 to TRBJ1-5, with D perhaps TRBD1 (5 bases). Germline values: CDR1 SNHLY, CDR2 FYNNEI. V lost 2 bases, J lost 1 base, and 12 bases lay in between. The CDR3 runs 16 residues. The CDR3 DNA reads TGTGCCAGCAGTGAAATCCAGGGAGCGAGCAATCAGCCCCAGCATTTT. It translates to CASSEIQGASNQPQHF.

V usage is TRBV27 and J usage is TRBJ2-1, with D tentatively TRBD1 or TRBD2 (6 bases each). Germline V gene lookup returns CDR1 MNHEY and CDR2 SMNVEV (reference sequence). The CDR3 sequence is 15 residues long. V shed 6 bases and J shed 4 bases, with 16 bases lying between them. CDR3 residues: CASSGLRGPYNEQFF. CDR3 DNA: TGTGCCAGCAGCGGCCTACGGGGGCCGTACAATGAGCAGTTCTTC.

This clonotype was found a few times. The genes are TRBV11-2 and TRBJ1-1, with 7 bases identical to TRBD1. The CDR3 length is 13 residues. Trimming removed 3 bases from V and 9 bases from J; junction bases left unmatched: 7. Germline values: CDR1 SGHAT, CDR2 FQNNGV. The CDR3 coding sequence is TGTGCCAGCAGCTTGGGAGGGACAGACAAAGCTTTCTTT. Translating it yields CASSLGGTDKAFF. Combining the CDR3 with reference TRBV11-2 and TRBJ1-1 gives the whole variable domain EAGVAQSPRYKIIEKRQSVAFWCNPISGHATLYWYQQILGQGPKLLIQFQNNGVVDDSQLPKDRFSAERLKGVDSTLKIQPAKLEDSAVYLCASSLGGTDKAFFGQGTRLTVV.

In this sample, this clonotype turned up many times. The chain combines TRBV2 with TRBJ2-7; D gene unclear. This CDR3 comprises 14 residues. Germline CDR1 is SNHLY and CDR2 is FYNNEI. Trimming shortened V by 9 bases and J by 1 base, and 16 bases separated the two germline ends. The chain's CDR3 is CASAIGRTSYEQYF. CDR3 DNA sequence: TGTGCCAGTGCTATAGGGCGCACATCCTACGAGCAGTACTTC.

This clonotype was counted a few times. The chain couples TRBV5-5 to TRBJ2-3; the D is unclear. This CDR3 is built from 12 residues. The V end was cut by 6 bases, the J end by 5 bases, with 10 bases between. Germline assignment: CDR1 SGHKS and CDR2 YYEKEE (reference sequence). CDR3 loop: CASTPPGDTQYF. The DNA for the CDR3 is TGTGCCAGCACCCCGCCGGGAGATACGCAGTATTTT.

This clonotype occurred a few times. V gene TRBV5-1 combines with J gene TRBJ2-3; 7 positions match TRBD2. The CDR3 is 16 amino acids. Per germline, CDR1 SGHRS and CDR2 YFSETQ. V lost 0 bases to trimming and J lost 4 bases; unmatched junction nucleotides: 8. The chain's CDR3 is CASSLALASGPDTQYF. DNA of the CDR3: TGCGCCAGCAGCTTGGCCCTAGCTAGCGGCCCAGATACGCAGTATTTT.

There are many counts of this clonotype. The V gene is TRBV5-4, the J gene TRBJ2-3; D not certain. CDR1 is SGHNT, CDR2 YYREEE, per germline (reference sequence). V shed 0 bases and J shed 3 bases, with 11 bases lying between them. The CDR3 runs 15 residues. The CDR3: CASSLGPSKTDTQYF. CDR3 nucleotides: TGTGCCAGCAGCTTGGGGCCTTCCAAGACAGATACGCAGTATTTT.

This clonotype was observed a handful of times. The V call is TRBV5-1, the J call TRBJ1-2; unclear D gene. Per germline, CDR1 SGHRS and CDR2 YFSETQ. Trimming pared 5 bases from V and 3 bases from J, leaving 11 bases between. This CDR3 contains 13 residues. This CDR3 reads CASRQNYDYGYTF. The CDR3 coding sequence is TGCGCCAGCAGGCAGAATTATGACTATGGCTACACCTTC.

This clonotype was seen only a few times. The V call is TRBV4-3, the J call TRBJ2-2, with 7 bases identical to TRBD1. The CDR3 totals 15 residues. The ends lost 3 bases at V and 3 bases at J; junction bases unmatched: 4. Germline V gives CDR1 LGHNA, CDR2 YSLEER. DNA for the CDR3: TGCGCCAGCAGCCACCAGGACAGGTACACCGGGGAGCTGTTTTTT. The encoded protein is CASSHQDRYTGELFF.

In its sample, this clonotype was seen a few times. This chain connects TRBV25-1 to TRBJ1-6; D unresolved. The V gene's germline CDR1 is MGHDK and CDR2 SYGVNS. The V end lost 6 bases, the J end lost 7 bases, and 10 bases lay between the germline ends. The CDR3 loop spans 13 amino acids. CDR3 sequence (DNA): TGTGCCAGCAGATTAAGGGAAAATTCACCCCTCCACTTT. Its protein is CASRLRENSPLHF. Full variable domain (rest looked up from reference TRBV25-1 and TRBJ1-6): EADIYQTPRYLVIGTGKKITLECSQTMGHDKMYWYQQDPGMELHLIHYSYGVNSTEKGDLSSESTVSRIRTEHFPLTLESARPSHTSQYLCASRLRENSPLHFGNGTRLTVT.

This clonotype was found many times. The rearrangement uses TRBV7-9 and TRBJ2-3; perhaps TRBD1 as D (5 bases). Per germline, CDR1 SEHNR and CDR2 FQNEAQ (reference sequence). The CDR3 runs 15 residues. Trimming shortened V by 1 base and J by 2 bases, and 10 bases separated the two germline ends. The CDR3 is CASSLGTGHTDTQYF. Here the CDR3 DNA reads TGTGCCAGCAGCTTAGGCACAGGCCACACAGATACGCAGTATTTT.

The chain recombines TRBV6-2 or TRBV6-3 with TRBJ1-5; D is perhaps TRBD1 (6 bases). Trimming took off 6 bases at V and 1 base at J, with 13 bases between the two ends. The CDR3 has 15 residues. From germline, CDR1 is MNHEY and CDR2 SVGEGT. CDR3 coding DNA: TGTGCCAGCAGGCAGGGGAAAGGAAGCAATCAGCCCCAGCATTTT. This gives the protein CASRQGKGSNQPQHF.

CDR3 protein: CASSGGASSSDTQYF. In nucleotides, the CDR3 is TGCGCCAGCAGCGGGGGGGCCTCCTCGTCAGATACGCAGTATTTT. The chain links TRBV5-1 to TRBJ2-3; tentatively, D is TRBD2 (7 bases). The germline V gene has CDR1 SGHRS and CDR2 YFSETQ. This CDR3 is 15 amino acids long. Trimming took off 4 bases at V and 4 bases at J, with 16 bases between the two ends. Drawing the rest from reference TRBV5-1 and TRBJ2-3, the complete variable domain is KAGVTQTPRYLIKTRGQQVTLSCSPISGHRSVSWYQQTPGQGLQFLFEYFSETQRNKGNFPGRFSGRQFSNSRSEMNVSTLELGDSALYLCASSGGASSSDTQYFGPGTRLTVL.

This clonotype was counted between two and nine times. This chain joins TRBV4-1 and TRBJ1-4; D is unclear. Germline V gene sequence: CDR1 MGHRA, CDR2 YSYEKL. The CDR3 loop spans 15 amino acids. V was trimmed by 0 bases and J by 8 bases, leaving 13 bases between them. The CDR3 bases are TGCGCCAGCAGCCAAGAAGGCAGTTTGGGAGAAAAACTGTTTTTT. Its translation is CASSQEGSLGEKLFF.

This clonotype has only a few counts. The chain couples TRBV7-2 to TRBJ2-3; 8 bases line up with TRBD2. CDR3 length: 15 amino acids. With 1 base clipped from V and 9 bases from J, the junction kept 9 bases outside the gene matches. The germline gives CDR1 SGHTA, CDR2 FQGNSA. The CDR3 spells CASSLDGSGVMTQYF. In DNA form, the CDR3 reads TGTGCCAGCAGCTTAGATGGTAGCGGGGTAATGACGCAGTATTTT.

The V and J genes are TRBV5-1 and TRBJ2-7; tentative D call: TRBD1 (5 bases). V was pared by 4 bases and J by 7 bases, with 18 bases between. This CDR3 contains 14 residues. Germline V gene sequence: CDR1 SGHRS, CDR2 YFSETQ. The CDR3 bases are TGCGCCAGCAGCCAGGGCCTAGGGCGGTGGGAGCAGTACTTC. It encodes CASSQGLGRWEQYF.

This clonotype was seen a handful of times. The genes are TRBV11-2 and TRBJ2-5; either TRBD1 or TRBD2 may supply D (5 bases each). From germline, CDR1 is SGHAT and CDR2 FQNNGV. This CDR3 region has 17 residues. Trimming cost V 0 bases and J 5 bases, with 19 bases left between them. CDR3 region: CASSLDRGGLPLETQYF. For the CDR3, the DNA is TGTGCCAGCAGCTTAGATCGGGGCGGGCTACCTCTTGAGACCCAGTACTTC.

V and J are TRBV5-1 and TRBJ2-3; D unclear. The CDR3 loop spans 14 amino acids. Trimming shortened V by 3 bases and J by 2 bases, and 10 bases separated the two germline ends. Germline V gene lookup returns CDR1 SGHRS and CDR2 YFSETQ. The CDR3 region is CASSSTDHTDTQYF. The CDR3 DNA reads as TGCGCCAGCAGCTCGACCGATCACACAGATACGCAGTATTTT.

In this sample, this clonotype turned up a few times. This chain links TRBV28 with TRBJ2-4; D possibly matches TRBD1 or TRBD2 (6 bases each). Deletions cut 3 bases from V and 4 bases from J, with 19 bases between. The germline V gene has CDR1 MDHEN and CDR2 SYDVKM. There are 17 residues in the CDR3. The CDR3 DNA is TGTGCCAGCAGTTTGAGAGTTGGTCGGGGGCCGAAAAACATTCAGTACTTC. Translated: CASSLRVGRGPKNIQYF.

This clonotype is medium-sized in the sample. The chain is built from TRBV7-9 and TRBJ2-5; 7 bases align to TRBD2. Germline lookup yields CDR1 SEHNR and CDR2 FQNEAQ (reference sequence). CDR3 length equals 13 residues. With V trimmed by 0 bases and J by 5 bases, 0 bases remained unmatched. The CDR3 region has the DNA TGTGCCAGCAGCTTAGCCGGGGGGGAGACCCAGTACTTC. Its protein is CASSLAGGETQYF.

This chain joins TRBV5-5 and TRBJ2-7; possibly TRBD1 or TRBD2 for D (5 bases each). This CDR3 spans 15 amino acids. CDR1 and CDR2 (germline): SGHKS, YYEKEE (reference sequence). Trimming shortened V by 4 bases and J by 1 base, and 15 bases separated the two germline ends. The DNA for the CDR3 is TGTGCCAGCAGCAGAACCGGGACGGAATCCTACGAGCAGTACGTC. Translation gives CASSRTGTESYEQYV.

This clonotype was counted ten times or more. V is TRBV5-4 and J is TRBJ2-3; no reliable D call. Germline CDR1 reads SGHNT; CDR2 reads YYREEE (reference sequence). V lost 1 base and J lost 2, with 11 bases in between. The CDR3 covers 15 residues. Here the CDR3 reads CASSLTPRTTDTQYF. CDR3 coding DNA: TGTGCCAGCAGCTTGACGCCGAGAACCACAGATACGCAGTATTTT.